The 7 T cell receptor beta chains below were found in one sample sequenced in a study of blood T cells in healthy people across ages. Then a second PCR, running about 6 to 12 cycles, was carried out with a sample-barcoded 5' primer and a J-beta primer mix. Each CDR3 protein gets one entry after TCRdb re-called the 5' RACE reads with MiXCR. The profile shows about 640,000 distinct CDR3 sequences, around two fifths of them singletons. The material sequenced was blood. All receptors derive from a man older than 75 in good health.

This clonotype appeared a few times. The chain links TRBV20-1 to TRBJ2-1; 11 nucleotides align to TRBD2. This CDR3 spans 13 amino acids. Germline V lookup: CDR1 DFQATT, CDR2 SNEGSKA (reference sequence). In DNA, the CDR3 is TGCAGCCCAACTAGCGGGGGTAGGAATGAGCAGTTCTTC. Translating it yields CSPTSGGRNEQFF.

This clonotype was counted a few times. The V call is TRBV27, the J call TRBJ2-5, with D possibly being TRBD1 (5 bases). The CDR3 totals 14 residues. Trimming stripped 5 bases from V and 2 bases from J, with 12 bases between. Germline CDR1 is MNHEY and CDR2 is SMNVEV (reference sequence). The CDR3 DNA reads TGTGCCAGCAGTAACAGGAGAACGCAAGAGACCCAGTACTTC. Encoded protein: CASSNRRTQETQYF.

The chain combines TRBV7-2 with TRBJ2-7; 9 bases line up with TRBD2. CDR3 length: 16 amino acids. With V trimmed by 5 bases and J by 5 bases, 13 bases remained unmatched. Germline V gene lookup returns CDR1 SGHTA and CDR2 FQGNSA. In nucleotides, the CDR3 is TGTGCCAGCAGCAATGCAGTAGCGGGAGATTCCCACGAGCAGTACTTC. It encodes CASSNAVAGDSHEQYF.

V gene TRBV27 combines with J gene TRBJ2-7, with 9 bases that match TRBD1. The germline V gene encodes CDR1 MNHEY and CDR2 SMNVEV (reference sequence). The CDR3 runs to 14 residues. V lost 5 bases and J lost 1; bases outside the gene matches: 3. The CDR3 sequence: CASSDRGGSYEQYF. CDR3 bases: TGTGCCAGCAGTGACAGGGGGGGTTCCTACGAGCAGTACTTC.

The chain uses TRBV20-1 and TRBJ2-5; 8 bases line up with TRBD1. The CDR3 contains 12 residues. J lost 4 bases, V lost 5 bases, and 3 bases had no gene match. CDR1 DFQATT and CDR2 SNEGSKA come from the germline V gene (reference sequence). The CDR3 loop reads CSAYGQGETQYF. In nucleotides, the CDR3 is TGCAGTGCTTACGGACAGGGAGAGACCCAGTACTTC.

CDR3: CASRPFTQKNTEAFF. The CDR3 nucleotides are TGTGCCAGCAGACCCTTTACCCAGAAGAACACTGAAGCTTTCTTT. The chain is built from TRBV6-5 and TRBJ1-1, with D hard to call. Trimming took off 6 bases at V and 1 base at J, with 15 bases between the two ends. The CDR3 has 15 amino acids. From germline, CDR1 is MNHEY and CDR2 SVGAGI.

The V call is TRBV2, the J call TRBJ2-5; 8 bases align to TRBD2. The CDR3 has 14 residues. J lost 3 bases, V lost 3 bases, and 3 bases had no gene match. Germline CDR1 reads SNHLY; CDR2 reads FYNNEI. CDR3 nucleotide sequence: TGTGCCAGCAGTGACCAGCGGGGGAAAGAGACCCAGTACTTC. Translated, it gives CASSDQRGKETQYF.